The TCR beta chain under discussion was sequenced for a study of glioma-infiltrating T cells. General study points: Tissue and blood shared very few CDR3 sequences. Tissue-blood divergence was below expectation in non-neoplastic patients, above in gliomas.

Germline V gene sequence: CDR1 MNHEY, CDR2 SMNVEV (reference sequence). There are 15 residues in the CDR3. The ends lost 5 bases at V and 1 base at J; junction bases unmatched: 7. Using RNA template, CDR3s of TCR alpha and beta were amplified with iRepertoire arm-PCR. One-step reverse transcription and amplification started from approximately 100-400 ng of tissue mRNA or PBMC total RNA. TCRdb passed the multiplex PCR reads through MiXCR, listing each CDR3 protein once. The repertoire holds 150,000 to 200,000 distinct CDR3 sequences, with around 32% as singletons. This clonotype occurred many times. The antigen remains unidentified.

Sequences were obtained from glioma tissue, nonneoplastic brain tissue, or PBMCs (not recorded which). This sequence was found in a human donor with low-grade glioma or glioblastoma, undergoing nonglioma brain surgery, or in good health (not recorded which). The chain combines TRBV27 with TRBJ1-1, with 7 bases identical to TRBD1. The chain's CDR3 is CASSPSRGGNTEAFF. The CDR3 DNA follows: TGTGCCAGCAGTCCCAGCAGGGGGGGGAACACTGAAGCTTTCTTT.